These 21 T cell receptor beta chains were all obtained from the same sample, sequenced in a study of cytotoxic CD8 clonotypes in ibrutinib-treated CLL. Only in-frame clones appear in the TCRdb table, and some are missing; sequencing was by immunoSEQ multiplex PCR. Among 70,000 to 80,000 clones, less than 90% were seen once, and the ten largest hold about 36%. Sequenced material: PBMCs, taken after 24 months of ibrutinib treatment. These receptors were obtained from a human donor with chronic lymphocytic leukemia.

V usage is TRBV10-3 and J usage is TRBJ2-1; 8 nucleotides agree with TRBD2. V was clipped by 5 bases and J by 3 bases; unmatched bases: 6. CDR3 length: 15 amino acids. CDR1 is ENHRY and CDR2 is SYGVKD in the germline V gene. CDR3 protein: CAISFAGGSYNEQFF. The CDR3 nucleotides read TGTGCCATCAGTTTCGCGGGAGGAAGCTACAATGAGCAGTTCTTC.

This chain joins TRBV29-1 and TRBJ1-5; D perhaps matches TRBD1 (5 bases). Germline V CDR1 and CDR2: SQVTM, ANQGSEA. With 5 bases removed from V and 6 bases from J, the gap between germline ends came to 17 bases. The CDR3 is 14 residues long. CDR3 region: CSVSQGRGTQPQHF. In DNA, the CDR3 is TGCAGCGTTTCCCAAGGGAGGGGCACTCAGCCCCAGCATTTT.

The gene calls are TRBV11-2 and TRBJ2-1; TRBD2 aligns across 11 bases. Germline V gives CDR1 SGHAT, CDR2 FQNNGV. The V gene end was trimmed by 1 base and the J gene end by 3 bases; junction bases not matched to a gene: 2. This CDR3 is built from 16 residues. Here the CDR3 reads CASSLGLAGFYNEQFF. The CDR3 DNA reads TGTGCCAGCAGCTTAGGACTAGCGGGATTCTACAATGAGCAGTTCTTC.

The chain carries TRBV28 and TRBJ1-2, with 10 positions matching TRBD1. The junction had 2 bases not matched to a gene; V was cut back by 4 bases and J by 0 bases. CDR1 is MDHEN and CDR2 is SYDVKM in the germline V gene. The CDR3 contains 15 residues. In DNA, the CDR3 is TGTGCCAGCAGTTCGACAGGGGGCGCTAACTATGGCTACACCTTC. This encodes CASSSTGGANYGYTF.

The chain uses TRBV28 and TRBJ2-7; D uncertain. V dropped 4 bases and J dropped 4 bases, with 17 bases sitting between them. CDR3 size: 15 residues. Per germline, CDR1 MDHEN and CDR2 SYDVKM. The CDR3 DNA reads TGTGCCAGCAGTTCCTCCCCACCCCCGCCATACGAGCAGTACTTC. It yields the protein CASSSSPPPPYEQYF.

The V and J genes are TRBV2 and TRBJ1-1; D might be TRBD1 (6 bases). Trimming stripped 7 bases from V and 3 bases from J, with 15 bases between. This CDR3 is 14 amino acids long. Germline V lookup: CDR1 SNHLY, CDR2 FYNNEI. CDR3 DNA sequence: TGTGCCAGCACGTATTCACCAGGGGACACTGAAGCTTTCTTT. Protein: CASTYSPGDTEAFF.

The gene calls are TRBV2 and TRBJ2-3; TRBD2 might be the D (6 bases). CDR3 length equals 15 residues. Between the trimmed V and J ends, which lost 1 base and 2 bases, there was a span of 10 bases. CDR1 and CDR2 (germline): SNHLY, FYNNEI. Written as DNA, the CDR3 is TGTGCCAGCAGTGAAGGACTAGGTAACACAGATACGCAGTATTTT. Translated: CASSEGLGNTDTQYF.

This clone was counted once. This sequence joins TRBV5-1 and TRBJ2-7, with D unresolved. V lost 0 bases and J lost 0, with 7 bases in between. In germline, CDR1 is SGHRS, CDR2 YFSETQ. The CDR3 has 14 residues. CDR3 sequence reads: CASSLAIGSYEQYF. For the CDR3, the DNA is TGCGCCAGCAGCTTGGCAATTGGCTCCTACGAGCAGTACTTC.

V is TRBV19 and J is TRBJ2-5; D remains ambiguous. The CDR3 consists of 11 residues. The germline gives CDR1 LNHDA, CDR2 SQIVND (reference sequence). V gave up 3 bases and J gave up 4 bases, with 3 bases separating them. CDR3 region: CASSMRETQYF. In nucleotides, the CDR3 is TGTGCCAGTAGTATGAGAGAGACCCAGTACTTC.

The V gene is TRBV7-2, the J gene TRBJ2-7; D ambiguous. The V end lost 0 bases, the J end lost 2 bases, and 8 bases lay between the germline ends. There are 14 residues in the CDR3. Per the germline V gene, CDR1 is SGHTA and CDR2 is FQGNSA. The CDR3 is CASSLAQTPYEQYF. CDR3 nucleotide sequence: TGTGCCAGCAGCTTAGCACAGACACCCTACGAGCAGTACTTC.

This clone came up once. V is TRBV7-9 and J is TRBJ2-2; possibly TRBD2 for D (6 bases). Germline assignment: CDR1 SEHNR and CDR2 FQNEAQ (reference sequence). The V end lost 7 bases, the J end lost 5 bases, and 17 bases lay between the germline ends. The CDR3 totals 15 residues. The CDR3 sequence: CASIWYGGVTGELFF. The CDR3 DNA sequence: TGTGCCAGCATCTGGTACGGGGGTGTTACCGGGGAGCTGTTTTTT. The full variable domain, with the rest looked up from reference TRBV7-9 and TRBJ2-2, is DTGVSQNPRHKITKRGQNVTFRCDPISEHNRLYWYRQTLGQGPEFLTYFQNEAQLEKSRLLSDRFSAERPKGSFSTLEIQRTEQGDSAMYLCASIWYGGVTGELFFGEGSRLTVL.

The chain couples TRBV28 to TRBJ2-7; D is possibly TRBD1 or TRBD2 (5 bases each). Per the germline V gene, CDR1 is MDHEN and CDR2 is SYDVKM. Deletions cut 5 bases from V and 5 bases from J, with 22 bases between. This CDR3 is 16 amino acids long. CDR3: CASSGLPGPKADEQYF. The CDR3 DNA reads as TGTGCCAGCAGTGGCCTGCCGGGACCCAAGGCGGACGAGCAGTACTTC.

The genes are TRBV4-1 and TRBJ2-1; D might be TRBD2 (6 bases). CDR1 is MGHRA, CDR2 YSYEKL, per germline. This CDR3 has 13 residues. Trimming stripped 4 bases from V and 4 bases from J, with 8 bases between. This CDR3 is CASSLSGYNEQFF. In nucleotides, the CDR3 is TGCGCCAGCAGCCTTAGCGGATACAATGAGCAGTTCTTC.

This clone was seen just once. The junction shows a germline mismatch at one end, possibly a read error. The J gene is TRBJ1-5, the V gene TRBV28, with 8 nucleotides matching TRBD1. CDR1 and CDR2 from the germline V gene are MDHEN and SYDVKM. The CDR3 has 14 amino acids. CDR3 in amino acids: CASSSGTGNQAQHF. In nucleotides, the CDR3 is TGTGCCAGCAGTTCCGGGACAGGTAATCAGGCCCAGCATTTT.

The gene calls are TRBV19 and TRBJ1-5; no firm D call. Germline assignment: CDR1 LNHDA and CDR2 SQIVND (reference sequence). There are 14 residues in the CDR3. The germline V and J ends were trimmed by 6 bases and 4 bases, with 13 bases remaining between them. CDR3 amino acids: CASRRLDKNQPQHF. Written as DNA, the CDR3 is TGTGCCAGTAGAAGACTCGATAAAAATCAGCCCCAGCATTTT.

DNA for the CDR3: TGCGCCAGCAGCTATCCCGAGCTAGCTAGCGGGGGCAACACAGATACGCAGTATTTT. Translated, it gives CASSYPELASGGNTDTQYF. V and J are TRBV5-1 and TRBJ2-3; 10 bases agree with TRBD2. The trim removed 3 bases at V and 2 bases at J, leaving 15 bases unmatched. The germline V gene encodes CDR1 SGHRS and CDR2 YFSETQ. The CDR3 consists of 19 residues.

The rearrangement uses TRBV5-1 and TRBJ2-2, with D unresolved. Trimming shortened V by 0 bases and J by 2 bases, and 8 bases separated the two germline ends. The germline gives CDR1 SGHRS, CDR2 YFSETQ. The CDR3 extends over 15 amino acids. For the CDR3, the DNA is TGCGCCAGCAGCTTGGGAGGCAGTAACACCGGGGAGCTGTTTTTT. Translation gives CASSLGGSNTGELFF.

The V gene is TRBV4-1, the J gene TRBJ2-3; 16 nucleotides agree with TRBD2. The ends lost 0 bases at V and 4 bases at J; junction bases unmatched: 7. CDR3 length: 19 residues. The germline CDR1 and CDR2 sequences are MGHRA and YSYEKL. Here the CDR3 reads CASSQEGTSGRAVPDTQYF. The CDR3 DNA reads as TGCGCCAGCAGCCAAGAAGGGACTAGCGGGAGGGCGGTTCCAGATACGCAGTATTTT.

The rearrangement joins TRBV18 to TRBJ2-5; D is unresolved. In germline, CDR1 is KGHSH, CDR2 LQKENI. The CDR3 runs 14 residues. Deletions cut 3 bases from V and 2 bases from J, with 10 bases between. This CDR3 reads CASSPPVLQETQYF. The CDR3 coding sequence is TGTGCCAGCTCACCCCCAGTTCTTCAAGAGACCCAGTACTTC.

The chain employs TRBV28 and TRBJ2-7; 8 positions match TRBD2. CDR1 is MDHEN and CDR2 is SYDVKM in the germline V gene. The CDR3 runs to 14 residues. With V trimmed by 5 bases and J by 3 bases, 6 bases remained unmatched. DNA for the CDR3: TGTGCCAGCAGTACAGGCGGGGGGCGCTACGAGCAGTACTTC. As protein: CASSTGGGRYEQYF.

V gene TRBV6-1 combines with J gene TRBJ1-5; no clear D. V lost 7 bases, J lost 2 bases, and 12 bases lay in between. The length of the CDR3 is 14 residues. Per the germline V gene, CDR1 is MNHNS and CDR2 is SASEGT. In nucleotides, the CDR3 is TGTGCCAGCACCGCCTTGATTGGCAATCAGCCCCAGCATTTT. Translating gives CASTALIGNQPQHF.